This entry concerns a single TCR beta chain. It has no known antigen specificity. A much larger clone lies a single base off, so this may be a read error. This specimen comes from a study of T cell repertoires in cytomegalovirus infection (dated by TCRdb to about 2019). Looking at the study overall: Donor HLA type was relevant to the analysis, because carriage of CMV infection together with the matching HLA type was indicated by public TCR beta signatures.

Sequencing instrument: Illumina HiSeq 1500. In-frame beta chains were kept once TCRdb had trimmed the public reads at Q25 with fastp and called clones with MiXCR. For every CDR3 protein sequence, its rows merge into one entry that carries the most common genes and DNA. For this sample there are around 740,000 distinct CDR3 sequences; roughly a third appear just once. About 2.8% of the sample comes from the top ten. Broader findings and caveats from the paper: In both this cohort and an independent approximately 400-donor cohort, the cumulative frequency of public TCR beta family members distinguished carriers of CMV infection plus the relevant HLA type. The ex vivo response was dominated by HLA-C-restricted CMV-specific TCR beta clonotypes, and the single most frequent clonotype in two of eight donors was supplied by these HLA-C-restricted clonotypes.

The CDR3 holds 17 amino acids from the cysteine to the phenylalanine. Of all the DNA, just the CDR3 is kept, 51 bases in frame from base 1. The germline V gene sets CDR1 to SGHTA and CDR2 to FQGNSA. This sequence was found in a human donor in good health (CMV status not recorded). Some clones in this sample may be carry-over from other donors' samples. The material sequenced was PBMCs. In this chain, TRBV7-2 is recombined with TRBJ2-7; a tentative D call is TRBD1 (5 bases match). The DNA sequence is TGTGCCAGCACCCCTCAGGGAAGGTCCACACCCTCCTACGAGCATTACTTC. Its translation is CASTPQGRSTPSYEHYF.